This TCR beta chain was captured by sequencing in a study of blood T cell repertoires in COVID-19. Study as a whole: PBMCs, B-cell-depleted T cells, or T cells provided the cDNA or gDNA that made up the material.

Participant-given clinical history determined each cohort assignment. In the original workflow: Amplification of reference gene primers provided the estimated nucleated cell counts. The protocol was immunoSEQ multiplex PCR, while the TCRdb copy is restricted to in-frame clones and leaves out a portion. V and J calls and clone size are copied from that table; D and trimming were computed from the DNA. Here the sample spans fewer than 150,000 clones, approximately 84% being singletons. Germline values: CDR1 LGHDT, CDR2 YNNKEL (reference sequence). CDR3 length equals 14 residues. The V end was cut by 1 base, the J end by 5 bases, with 11 bases between.

V gene TRBV3-1 (or the pseudogene TRBV3-2) combines with J gene TRBJ1-2, with D uncertain. Source material: PBMCs or T cells enriched from blood (not recorded which). The TCR sequence derives from a woman younger than 30 who had been exposed to COVID-19. The CDR3 is CASSQASGLYGYTF. The CDR3 bases are TGTGCCAGCAGCCAAGCCTCTGGACTGTATGGCTACACCTTC.